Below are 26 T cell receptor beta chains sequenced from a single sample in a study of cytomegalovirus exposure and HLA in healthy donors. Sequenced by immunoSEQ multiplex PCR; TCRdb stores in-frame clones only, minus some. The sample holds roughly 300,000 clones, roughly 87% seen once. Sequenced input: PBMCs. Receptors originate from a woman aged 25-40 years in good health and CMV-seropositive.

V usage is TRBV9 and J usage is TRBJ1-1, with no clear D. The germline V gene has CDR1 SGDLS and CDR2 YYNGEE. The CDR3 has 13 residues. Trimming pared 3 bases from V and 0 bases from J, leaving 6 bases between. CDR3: CASSANLNTEAFF. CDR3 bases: TGTGCCAGCAGCGCCAACCTGAACACTGAAGCTTTCTTT. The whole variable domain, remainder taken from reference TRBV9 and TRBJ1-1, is DSGVTQTPKHLITATGQRVTLRCSPRSGDLSVYWYQQSLDQGLQFLIQYYNGEERAKGNILERFSAQQFPDLHSELNLSSLELGDSALYFCASSANLNTEAFFGQGTRLTVV.

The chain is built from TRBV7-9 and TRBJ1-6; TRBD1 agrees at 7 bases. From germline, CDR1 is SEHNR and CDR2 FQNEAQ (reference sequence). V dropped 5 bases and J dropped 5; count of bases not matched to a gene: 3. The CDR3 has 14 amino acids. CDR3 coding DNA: TGTGCCAGCAGCAGGGACAGAGATAATTCACCCCTCCACTTT. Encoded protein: CASSRDRDNSPLHF.

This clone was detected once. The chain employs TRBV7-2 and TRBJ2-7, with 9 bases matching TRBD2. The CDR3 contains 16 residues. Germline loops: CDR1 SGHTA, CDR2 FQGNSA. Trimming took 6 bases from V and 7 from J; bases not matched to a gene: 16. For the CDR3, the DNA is TGTGCCAGCAGTCCGAATGTGGGCGGGAGGGTCCGGGAGCAGTACTTC. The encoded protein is CASSPNVGGRVREQYF. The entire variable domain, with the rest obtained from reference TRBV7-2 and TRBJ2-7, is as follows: GAGVSQSPSNKVTEKGKDVELRCDPISGHTALYWYRQSLGQGLEFLIYFQGNSAPDKSGLPSDRFSAERTGGSVSTLTIQRTQQEDSAVYLCASSPNVGGRVREQYFGPGTRLTVT.

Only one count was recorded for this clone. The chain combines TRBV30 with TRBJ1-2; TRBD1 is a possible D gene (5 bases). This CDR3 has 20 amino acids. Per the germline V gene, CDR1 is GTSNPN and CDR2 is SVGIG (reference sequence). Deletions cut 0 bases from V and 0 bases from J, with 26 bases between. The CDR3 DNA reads TGTGCCTGGAGTGTATTAGGGGCCTCCCCTGTACCCAGGGCTAACTATGGCTACACCTTC. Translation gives CAWSVLGASPVPRANYGYTF.

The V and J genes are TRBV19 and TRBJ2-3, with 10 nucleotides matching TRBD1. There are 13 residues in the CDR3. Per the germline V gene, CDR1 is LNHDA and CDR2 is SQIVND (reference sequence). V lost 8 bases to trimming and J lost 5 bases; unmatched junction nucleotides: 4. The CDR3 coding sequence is TGTGCCAGTGGACAGGGGGGAATAGATACGCAGTATTTT. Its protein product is CASGQGGIDTQYF.

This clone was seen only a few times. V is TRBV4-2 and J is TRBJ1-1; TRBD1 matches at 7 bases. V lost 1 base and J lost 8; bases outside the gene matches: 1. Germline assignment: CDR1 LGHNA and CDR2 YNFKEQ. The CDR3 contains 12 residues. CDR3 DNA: TGTGCCAGCAGCCAAGGGGGACAGGAAGCTTTCTTT. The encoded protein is CASSQGGQEAFF.

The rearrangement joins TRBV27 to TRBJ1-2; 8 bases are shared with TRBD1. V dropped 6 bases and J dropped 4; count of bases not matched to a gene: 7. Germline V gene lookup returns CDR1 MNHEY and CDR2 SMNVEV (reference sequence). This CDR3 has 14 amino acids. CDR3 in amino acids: CASSLRQGTYGYTF. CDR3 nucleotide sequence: TGTGCCAGCAGCCTTCGACAGGGGACCTATGGCTACACCTTC.

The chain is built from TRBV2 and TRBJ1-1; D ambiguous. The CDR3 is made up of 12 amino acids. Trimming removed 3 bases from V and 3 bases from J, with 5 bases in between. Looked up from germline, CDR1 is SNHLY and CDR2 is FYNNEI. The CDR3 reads CASSDPDTEAFF. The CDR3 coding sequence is TGTGCCAGCAGTGACCCCGACACTGAAGCTTTCTTT.

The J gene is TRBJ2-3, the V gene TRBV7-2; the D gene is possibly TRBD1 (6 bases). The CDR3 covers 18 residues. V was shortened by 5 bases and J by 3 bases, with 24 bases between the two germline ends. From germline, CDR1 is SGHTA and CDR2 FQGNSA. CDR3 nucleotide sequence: TGTGCCAGCAGCCCACTCGGCTTGGGGGCAAGGAGGACAGATACGCAGTATTTT. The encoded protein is CASSPLGLGARRTDTQYF.

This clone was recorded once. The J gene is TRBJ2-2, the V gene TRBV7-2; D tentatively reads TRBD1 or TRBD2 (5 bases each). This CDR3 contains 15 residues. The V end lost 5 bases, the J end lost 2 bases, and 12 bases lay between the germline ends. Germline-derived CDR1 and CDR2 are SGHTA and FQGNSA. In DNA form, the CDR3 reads TGTGCCAGCAGCCCGGGACCACGCAACACCGGGGAGCTGTTTTTT. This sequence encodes CASSPGPRNTGELFF.

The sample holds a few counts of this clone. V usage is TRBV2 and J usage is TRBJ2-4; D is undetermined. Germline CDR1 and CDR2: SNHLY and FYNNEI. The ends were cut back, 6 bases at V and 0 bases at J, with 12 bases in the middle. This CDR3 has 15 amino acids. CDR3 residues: CASRGVRLAKNIQYF. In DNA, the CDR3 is TGTGCCAGCAGGGGCGTAAGGCTAGCCAAAAACATTCAGTACTTC. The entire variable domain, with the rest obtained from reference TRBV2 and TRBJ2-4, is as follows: EPEVTQTPSHQVTQMGQEVILRCVPISNHLYFYWYRQILGQKVEFLVSFYNNEISEKSEIFDDQFSVERPDGSNFTLKIRSTKLEDSAMYFCASRGVRLAKNIQYFGAGTRLSVL.

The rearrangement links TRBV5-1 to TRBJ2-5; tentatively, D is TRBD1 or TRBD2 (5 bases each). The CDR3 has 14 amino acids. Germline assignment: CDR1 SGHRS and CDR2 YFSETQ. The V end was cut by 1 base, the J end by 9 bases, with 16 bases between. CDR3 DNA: TGCGCCAGCAGCTTGACCCACCAACTGGGGGCCCAGTACTTC. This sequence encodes CASSLTHQLGAQYF. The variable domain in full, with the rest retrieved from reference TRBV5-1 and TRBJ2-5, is KAGVTQTPRYLIKTRGQQVTLSCSPISGHRSVSWYQQTPGQGLQFLFEYFSETQRNKGNFPGRFSGRQFSNSRSEMNVSTLELGDSALYLCASSLTHQLGAQYFGPGTRLLVL.

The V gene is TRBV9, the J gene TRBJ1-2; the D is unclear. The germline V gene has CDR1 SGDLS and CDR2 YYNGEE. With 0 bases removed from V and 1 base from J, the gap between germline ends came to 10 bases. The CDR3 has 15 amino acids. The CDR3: CASSVGGDLNYGYTF. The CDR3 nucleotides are TGTGCCAGCAGCGTAGGCGGGGATCTTAACTATGGCTACACCTTC. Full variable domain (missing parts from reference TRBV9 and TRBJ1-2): DSGVTQTPKHLITATGQRVTLRCSPRSGDLSVYWYQQSLDQGLQFLIQYYNGEERAKGNILERFSAQQFPDLHSELNLSSLELGDSALYFCASSVGGDLNYGYTFGSGTRLTVV.

CDR3 protein: CASTRRDRAYEQYF. In nucleotides, the CDR3 is TGTGCCAGCACCCGGAGGGACAGGGCCTACGAGCAGTACTTC. The chain links TRBV28 to TRBJ2-7; 9 bases align to TRBD1. J gave up 2 bases and V 7 bases, and 6 bases lay outside the gene matches. This CDR3 has 14 residues. Germline CDR1 is MDHEN and CDR2 is SYDVKM. Based on the CDR3 plus reference TRBV28 and TRBJ2-7, the full variable domain is DVKVTQSSRYLVKRTGEKVFLECVQDMDHENMFWYRQDPGLGLRLIYFSYDVKMKEKGDIPEGYSVSREKKERFSLILESASTNQTSMYLCASTRRDRAYEQYFGPGTRLTVT.

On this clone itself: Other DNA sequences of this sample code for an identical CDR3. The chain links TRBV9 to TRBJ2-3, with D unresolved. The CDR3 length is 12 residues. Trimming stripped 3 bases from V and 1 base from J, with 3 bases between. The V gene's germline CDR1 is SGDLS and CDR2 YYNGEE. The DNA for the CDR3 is TGTGCCAGCAGCGGGGGCACAGATACGCAGTATTTT. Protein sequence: CASSGGTDTQYF. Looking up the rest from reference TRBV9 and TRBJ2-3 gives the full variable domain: DSGVTQTPKHLITATGQRVTLRCSPRSGDLSVYWYQQSLDQGLQFLIQYYNGEERAKGNILERFSAQQFPDLHSELNLSSLELGDSALYFCASSGGTDTQYFGPGTRLTVL.

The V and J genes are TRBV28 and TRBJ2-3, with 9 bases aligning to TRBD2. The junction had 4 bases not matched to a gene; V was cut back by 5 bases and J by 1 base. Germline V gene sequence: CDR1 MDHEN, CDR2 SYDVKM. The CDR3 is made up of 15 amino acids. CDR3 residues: CASSIKRGGTDTQYF. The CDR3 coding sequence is TGTGCCAGCAGTATTAAGCGGGGGGGCACAGATACGCAGTATTTT.

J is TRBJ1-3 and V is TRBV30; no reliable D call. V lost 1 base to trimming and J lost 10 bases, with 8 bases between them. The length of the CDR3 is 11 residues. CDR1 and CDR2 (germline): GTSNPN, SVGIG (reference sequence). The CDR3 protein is CAWSATRTIYF. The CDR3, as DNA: TGTGCCTGGAGTGCTACAAGGACCATATATTTT.

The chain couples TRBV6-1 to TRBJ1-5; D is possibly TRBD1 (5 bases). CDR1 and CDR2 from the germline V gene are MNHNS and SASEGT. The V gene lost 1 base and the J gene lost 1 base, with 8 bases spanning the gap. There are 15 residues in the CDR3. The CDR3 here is CASSEVGVSNQPQHF. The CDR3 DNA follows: TGTGCCAGCAGTGAAGTAGGGGTGAGCAATCAGCCCCAGCATTTT.

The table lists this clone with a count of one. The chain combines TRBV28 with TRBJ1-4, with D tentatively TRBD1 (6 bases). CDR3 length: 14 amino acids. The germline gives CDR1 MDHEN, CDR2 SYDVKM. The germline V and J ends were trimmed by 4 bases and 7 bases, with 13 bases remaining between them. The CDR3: CASSYPPQGEKLFF. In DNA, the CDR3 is TGTGCCAGCAGTTATCCCCCACAGGGTGAAAAACTGTTTTTT.

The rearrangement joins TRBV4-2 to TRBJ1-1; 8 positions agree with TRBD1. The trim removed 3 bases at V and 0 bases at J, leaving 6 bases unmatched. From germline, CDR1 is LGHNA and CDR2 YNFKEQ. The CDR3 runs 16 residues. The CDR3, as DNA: TGTGCCAGCAGCCAGCCAGGGGGCGATTTGAACACTGAAGCTTTCTTT. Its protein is CASSQPGGDLNTEAFF.

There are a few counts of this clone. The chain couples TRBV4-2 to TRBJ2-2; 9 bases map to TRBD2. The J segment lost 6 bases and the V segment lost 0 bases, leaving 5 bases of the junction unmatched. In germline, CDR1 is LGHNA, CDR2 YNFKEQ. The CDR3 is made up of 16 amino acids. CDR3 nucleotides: TGTGCCAGCAGCCAAGATCACGGACTAGCGTCCGGGGAGCTGTTTTTT. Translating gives CASSQDHGLASGELFF.

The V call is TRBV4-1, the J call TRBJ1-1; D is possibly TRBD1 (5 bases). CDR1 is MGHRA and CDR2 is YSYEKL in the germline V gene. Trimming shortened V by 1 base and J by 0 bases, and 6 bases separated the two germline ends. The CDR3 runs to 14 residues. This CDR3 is CASSQARVNTEAFF. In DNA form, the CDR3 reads TGCGCCAGCAGCCAAGCCAGGGTGAACACTGAAGCTTTCTTT.

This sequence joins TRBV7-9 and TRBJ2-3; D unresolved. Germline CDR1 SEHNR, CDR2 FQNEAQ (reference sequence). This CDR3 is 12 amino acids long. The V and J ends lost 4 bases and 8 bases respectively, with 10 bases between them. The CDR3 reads CASSSTMGTQYF. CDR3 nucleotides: TGTGCCAGCAGCTCAACTATGGGTACGCAGTATTTT.

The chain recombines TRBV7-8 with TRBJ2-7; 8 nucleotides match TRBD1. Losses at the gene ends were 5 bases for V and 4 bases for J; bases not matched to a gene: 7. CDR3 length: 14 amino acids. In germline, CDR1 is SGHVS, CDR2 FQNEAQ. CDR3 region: CASSPRDRYYEQYF. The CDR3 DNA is TGTGCCAGCAGCCCCCGGGACAGGTATTACGAGCAGTACTTC.

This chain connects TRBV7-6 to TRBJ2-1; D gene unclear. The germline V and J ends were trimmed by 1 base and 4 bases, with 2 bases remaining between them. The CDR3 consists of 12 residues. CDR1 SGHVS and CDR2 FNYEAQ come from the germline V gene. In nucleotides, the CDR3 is TGTGCCAGCAGCTTAGGTTACAATGAGCAGTTCTTC. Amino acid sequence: CASSLGYNEQFF.

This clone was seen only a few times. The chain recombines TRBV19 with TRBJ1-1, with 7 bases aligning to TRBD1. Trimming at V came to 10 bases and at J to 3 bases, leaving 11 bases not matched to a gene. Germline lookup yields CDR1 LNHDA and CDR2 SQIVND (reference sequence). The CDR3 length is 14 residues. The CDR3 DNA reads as TGTGCCACCCTAGGGCAGGGGGGGCACACTGAAGCTTTCTTT. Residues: CATLGQGGHTEAFF.